Following are 13 T cell receptor beta chains from one sample sequenced in a study of a mutant IDH1 vaccine in newly diagnosed glioma. The data were produced by immunoSEQ multiplex PCR, yet TCRdb's version contains in-frame clones alone and is incomplete. The sample carries tens of thousands of clones, roughly nine tenths recorded once. As to time point: week 5, during vaccination. A single vaccine dose contained 300 ug of mutant IDH1 20-mer peptide, and topical imiquimod was used with it. Their antigens remain unidentified. Sequenced here: PBMCs, sampled from a glioma patient whose treatment included an IDH1 peptide vaccine. The source is a middle-aged man with glioma.

This chain joins TRBV28 and TRBJ2-2, with 9 bases that match TRBD1. V was clipped by 1 base and J by 6 bases; unmatched bases: 6. CDR3 length: 16 residues. Germline loops: CDR1 MDHEN, CDR2 SYDVKM. The CDR3 reads CASSLSRTGEAGELFF. CDR3 in DNA: TGTGCCAGCAGTTTATCCCGGACAGGGGAGGCCGGGGAGCTGTTTTTT.

This sequence joins TRBV7-6 and TRBJ2-3, with 12 bases matching TRBD2. V gave up 4 bases and J gave up 0 bases; unmatched junction bases: 2. In germline, CDR1 is SGHVS, CDR2 FNYEAQ. This CDR3 comprises 16 residues. This chain's CDR3 is CASSWTSGTSTDTQYF. The DNA for the CDR3 is TGTGCCAGCAGCTGGACTAGCGGGACTAGCACAGATACGCAGTATTTT.

The chain recombines TRBV6-6 with TRBJ1-5; D is uncertain. Between the trimmed V and J ends, which lost 7 bases and 7 bases, there was a span of 14 bases. The CDR3 contains 13 residues. Germline-derived CDR1 and CDR2 are MNHNY and SVGAGI (reference sequence). The CDR3 DNA sequence: TGTGCCAGCATAAGTACGGGGAGACAGCCCCAGCATTTT. This encodes CASISTGRQPQHF.

This chain connects TRBV9 to TRBJ2-7; 7 nucleotides agree with TRBD2. The CDR3 has 15 amino acids. CDR1 and CDR2 (germline): SGDLS, YYNGEE. V lost 0 bases to trimming and J lost 5 bases; unmatched junction nucleotides: 8. The CDR3 bases are TGTGCCAGCAGCGTAGGGGGCGGGAGTATCGACGAGCAGTACTTC. This encodes CASSVGGGSIDEQYF.

This chain uses TRBV28 with TRBJ1-2; D possibly corresponds to TRBD1 (6 bases). Germline-derived CDR1 and CDR2 are MDHEN and SYDVKM. There are 14 residues in the CDR3. V was shortened by 4 bases and J by 4 bases, with 13 bases between the two germline ends. CDR3: CASSSPSTGYGYTF. The CDR3 coding sequence is TGTGCCAGCAGTTCCCCCTCGACAGGCTATGGCTACACCTTC.

CDR3 in amino acids: CASSESVRTGTAYEQYF. The CDR3 nucleotides read TGCGCCAGCAGTGAGTCGGTTAGGACAGGGACGGCCTACGAGCAGTACTTC. The rearrangement joins TRBV10-2 to TRBJ2-7, with 8 bases lining up with TRBD1. Germline CDR1 WSHSY, CDR2 SAAADI. V lost 0 bases and J lost 2; bases outside the gene matches: 9. The CDR3 length is 17 residues.

This rearrangement joins TRBV27 to TRBJ1-2, with 10 bases identical to TRBD1. In germline, CDR1 is MNHEY, CDR2 SMNVEV (reference sequence). Trimming took 3 bases from V and 7 from J; bases not matched to a gene: 5. The CDR3 is made up of 14 amino acids. Written as DNA, the CDR3 is TGTGCCAGCAGTTTCGGGACAGGGGAATCTGGCTACACCTTC. It encodes CASSFGTGESGYTF.

The V and J genes are TRBV7-9 and TRBJ1-6, with no clear D. The germline CDR1 and CDR2 sequences are SEHNR and FQNEAQ (reference sequence). The CDR3 spans 17 residues. Trimming cost V 4 bases and J 0 bases, with 13 bases left between them. The CDR3 here is CASSSGLPSSYNSPLHF. The CDR3 bases are TGTGCCAGCAGCTCCGGACTGCCGAGCTCCTATAATTCACCCCTCCACTTT.

The rearrangement joins TRBV19 to TRBJ1-3; maybe TRBD1 (6 bases). V lost 6 bases to trimming and J lost 0 bases, with 18 bases between them. The CDR3 runs to 17 residues. CDR1 LNHDA and CDR2 SQIVND come from the germline V gene (reference sequence). In nucleotides, the CDR3 is TGTGCCAGTAGCCGCCGTGGGACAAGCCTCTCTGGAAACACCATATATTTT. As protein: CASSRRGTSLSGNTIYF.

This chain uses TRBV9 with TRBJ1-2, with D uncertain. This CDR3 spans 17 amino acids. Looked up from germline, CDR1 is SGDLS and CDR2 is YYNGEE. Trimming left V 4 bases short and J 2 bases short, with 21 bases between. CDR3 sequence (DNA): TGTGCCAGCAGCCCCGTGTCGACGGGCGAGTTCAACTATGGCTACACCTTC. Translated, it gives CASSPVSTGEFNYGYTF.

The V call is TRBV19, the J call TRBJ2-1; 10 bases map to TRBD2. Looked up from germline, CDR1 is LNHDA and CDR2 is SQIVND (reference sequence). CDR3 length: 14 residues. V gave up 1 base and J gave up 6 bases; unmatched junction bases: 0. As DNA, the CDR3 is TGTGCCAGTAGTATAGCTAGCGGGAGCAATGAGCAGTTCTTC. Translating it yields CASSIASGSNEQFF.

The rearrangement joins TRBV7-2 to TRBJ2-5; 7 bases are shared with TRBD2. With V trimmed by 1 base and J by 4 bases, 3 bases remained unmatched. The germline gives CDR1 SGHTA, CDR2 FQGNSA. This CDR3 spans 14 amino acids. The CDR3 DNA follows: TGTGCCAGCAGCTTAGGAACTAGCGTAGAGACCCAGTACTTC. Its translation: CASSLGTSVETQYF.

CDR3 sequence: CATGTAPGTDTQYF. In DNA, the CDR3 is TGCGCCACCGGGACAGCTCCCGGGACAGATACGCAGTATTTT. The rearrangement joins TRBV10-2 to TRBJ2-3; 7 bases are a match to TRBD1. The CDR3 consists of 14 residues. Germline CDR1 WSHSY, CDR2 SAAADI. V lost 10 bases, J lost 3 bases, and 10 bases stayed unmatched.